This record covers a single TCR beta chain. What it binds is unknown. Amplified TCR beta CDR3 regions came from RNA transcripts. During a first-round RT-PCR of the TCR CDR3, the HTBI primer set was used. TCRdb ran MiXCR on the multiplex PCR reads and lists one entry per CDR3 protein. This table holds 500,000 to 600,000 distinct CDR3 sequences, 20% found once. This entry belongs to a study of T cells in Graves' hyperthyroidism and ophthalmopathy. Study-wide results and caveats: Most thyroid clonotypes with frequency above 0.001 were detected in blood.

The CDR3 extends over 13 amino acids. Germline CDR1 MNHEY, CDR2 SVGEGT. V was shortened by 5 bases and J by 7 bases, with 15 bases between the two germline ends. Specimen: blood. This sequence joins TRBV6-2 or TRBV6-3 and TRBJ2-7; possible D gene TRBD2, 6 bases. The clonotype originates from a man in his forties with Graves' ophthalmopathy. The CDR3 here is CASSPLIGSEQYF. The CDR3 nucleotides read TGTGCCAGCAGTCCCCTTATCGGGAGTGAGCAGTACTTC.